What follows are 32 T cell receptor beta chains derived from one specimen sequenced in a study of blood T cell repertoires in COVID-19. Profiled with immunoSEQ multiplex PCR; TCRdb holds only in-frame clones, not every one. The table includes a few hundred thousand clones, 88% detected once. Source material: PBMCs or T cells enriched from blood (not recorded which). These receptors were obtained from a woman aged 40 to 50 who had been exposed to COVID-19.

V gene TRBV30 combines with J gene TRBJ1-3; D perhaps matches TRBD1 (5 bases). V lost 0 bases, J lost 3 bases, and 9 bases lay in between. CDR1 is GTSNPN and CDR2 is SVGIG in the germline V gene (reference sequence). The CDR3 spans 14 residues. CDR3 sequence reads: CAWSVGGLGNTIYF. CDR3 in DNA: TGTGCCTGGAGTGTTGGGGGACTTGGAAACACCATATATTTT.

The CDR3 loop reads CASSGGTNTEAFF. The CDR3 DNA reads as TGTGCCAGCAGCGGGGGGACGAACACTGAAGCTTTCTTT. The rearrangement links TRBV7-9 to TRBJ1-1; TRBD1 is a possible D gene (5 bases). Germline CDR1 SEHNR, CDR2 FQNEAQ (reference sequence). CDR3 length: 13 residues. V lost 5 bases and J 1 base, leaving 8 bases between the germline ends. Full variable domain (rest looked up from reference TRBV7-9 and TRBJ1-1): DTGVSQNPRHKITKRGQNVTFRCDPISEHNRLYWYRQTLGQGPEFLTYFQNEAQLEKSRLLSDRFSAERPKGSFSTLEIQRTEQGDSAMYLCASSGGTNTEAFFGQGTRLTVV.

V usage is TRBV19 and J usage is TRBJ1-5; 8 bases align to TRBD1. Trimming at V came to 6 bases and at J to 6 bases, leaving 7 bases not matched to a gene. The germline V gene has CDR1 LNHDA and CDR2 SQIVND (reference sequence). The CDR3 runs to 14 residues. The DNA of the CDR3 is TGTGCCAGTAGGGACAGGGACCGGGGTCAGCCCCAGCATTTT. It yields the protein CASRDRDRGQPQHF.

This sequence joins TRBV4-3 and TRBJ1-2; unclear D gene. This CDR3 comprises 16 residues. The ends were cut back, 0 bases at V and 1 base at J, with 12 bases in the middle. Germline lookup yields CDR1 LGHNA and CDR2 YSLEER. DNA of the CDR3: TGCGCCAGCAGCCAAGATCTGGGGAGTCGTAACTATGGCTACACCTTC. Protein: CASSQDLGSRNYGYTF.

The chain joins TRBV28 to TRBJ1-2; 9 nucleotides align to TRBD1. J gave up 8 bases and V 5 bases, and 6 bases lay outside the gene matches. Looked up from germline, CDR1 is MDHEN and CDR2 is SYDVKM. CDR3 size: 13 residues. The chain's CDR3 is CASSRDRELGYTF. The CDR3 region has the DNA TGTGCCAGCAGTCGGGACAGGGAATTGGGCTACACCTTC.

The chain links TRBV28 to TRBJ1-1; weak D call: TRBD1 (6 bases). Germline V gene sequence: CDR1 MDHEN, CDR2 SYDVKM. V was cut by 6 bases and J by 2 bases, with 10 bases left in between. This CDR3 has 13 amino acids. The chain's CDR3 is CASRDSPNTEAFF. The CDR3 bases are TGTGCCAGCAGGGACAGCCCTAACACTGAAGCTTTCTTT. The entire variable domain, with the rest obtained from reference TRBV28 and TRBJ1-1, is as follows: DVKVTQSSRYLVKRTGEKVFLECVQDMDHENMFWYRQDPGLGLRLIYFSYDVKMKEKGDIPEGYSVSREKKERFSLILESASTNQTSMYLCASRDSPNTEAFFGQGTRLTVV.

The chain is built from TRBV14 and TRBJ1-1, with a possible D match to TRBD1 (6 bases). Per the germline V gene, CDR1 is SGHDN and CDR2 is FVKESK. V lost 3 bases and J 3 bases, leaving 8 bases between the germline ends. This CDR3 contains 13 residues. In nucleotides, the CDR3 is TGTGCCAGCAGCCACAGGGGACACACTGAAGCTTTCTTT. The encoded protein is CASSHRGHTEAFF.

This clone has a single count. V gene TRBV13 combines with J gene TRBJ1-3; TRBD1 agrees at 7 bases. Unmatched junction bases numbered 6, after V lost 5 bases and J lost 2 bases. This CDR3 has 15 amino acids. Germline V gene sequence: CDR1 PRHDT, CDR2 FYEKMQ (reference sequence). CDR3 nucleotides: TGTGCCAGCAGCCGAAAACAGGGGACTGGAAACACCATATATTTT. It codes for CASSRKQGTGNTIYF.

This sequence joins TRBV3-1 (or the pseudogene TRBV3-2) and TRBJ2-2; TRBD2 aligns across 10 bases. Germline V gene sequence: CDR1 LGHDT, CDR2 YNNKEL (reference sequence). CDR3 size: 15 residues. The V segment lost 4 bases and the J segment 3 bases; nucleotides outside the gene matches: 2. The CDR3 nucleotides are TGTGCCAGCAGCCGGGGACTAGCGCACACCGGGGAGCTGTTTTTT. Its translation: CASSRGLAHTGELFF.

This clone came up once. V and J are TRBV5-1 and TRBJ1-1; 12 bases map to TRBD1. V was pared by 3 bases and J by 4 bases, with 13 bases of the junction left unmatched. CDR1 SGHRS and CDR2 YFSETQ come from the germline V gene. The CDR3 covers 18 residues. CDR3 sequence: CASSWEFGTGGSGTEAFF. CDR3 DNA sequence: TGCGCCAGCAGCTGGGAGTTTGGGACAGGGGGCTCTGGCACTGAAGCTTTCTTT.

CDR3 DNA: TGTGCCAGCAGTTTATTCCCAGGGCAGAACACTGAAGCTTTCTTT. It translates to CASSLFPGQNTEAFF. This chain links TRBV28 with TRBJ1-1, with D maybe TRBD1 (5 bases). This CDR3 is 15 amino acids long. Trimming cost V 1 base and J 1 base, with 10 bases left between them. Germline values: CDR1 MDHEN, CDR2 SYDVKM.

This chain links TRBV7-3 with TRBJ2-1; TRBD2 might be the D (6 bases). The CDR3 loop spans 14 amino acids. The germline V gene has CDR1 SGHTA and CDR2 FQGTGA. Trimming took off 2 bases at V and 5 bases at J, with 10 bases between the two ends. The CDR3 DNA reads as TGTGCCAGCAGCTTATACGGGGGAGACAATGAGCAGTTCTTC. It is translated as CASSLYGGDNEQFF.

The rearrangement links TRBV4-1 to TRBJ2-7; 7 bases line up with TRBD2. Germline V gene sequence: CDR1 MGHRA, CDR2 YSYEKL. Trimming removed 0 bases from V and 1 base from J; junction bases left unmatched: 3. The CDR3 covers 15 residues. The CDR3 protein is CASSQEGGLSYEQYF. CDR3 bases: TGCGCCAGCAGCCAAGAGGGAGGGTTGTCCTACGAGCAGTACTTC.

The chain links TRBV4-3 to TRBJ1-4; maybe TRBD1 (5 bases). The V end lost 1 base, the J end lost 7 bases, and 19 bases lay between the germline ends. The CDR3 length is 17 residues. Germline V gene sequence: CDR1 LGHNA, CDR2 YSLEER. Here the CDR3 DNA reads TGCGCCAGCAGCCAAGGGGGCCCTCGGGGGGTTGGTGAAAAACTGTTTTTT. Translated: CASSQGGPRGVGEKLFF.

The rearrangement joins TRBV12-3 or TRBV12-4 to TRBJ1-1; D is unclear. The CDR3 extends over 10 amino acids. Trimming shortened V by 4 bases and J by 5 bases, and 2 bases separated the two germline ends. The CDR3 loop is CASSSTEAFF. DNA of the CDR3: TGTGCCAGCAGTTCTACTGAAGCTTTCTTT.

The CDR3 region is CASSLRAGGTHEQYF. The DNA for the CDR3 is TGTGCCAGCAGCTTAAGGGCAGGGGGGACCCACGAGCAGTACTTC. The rearrangement uses TRBV11-1 and TRBJ2-7; D may be TRBD1 (7 bases). Trimming cost V 2 bases and J 5 bases, with 16 bases left between them. This CDR3 spans 15 amino acids. Looked up from germline, CDR1 is SGHAT and CDR2 is FQDESV (reference sequence).

The chain has TRBV21-1 and TRBJ2-7; the table's D call, TRBD1, was not checked against the DNA. TRBV21-1 is annotated as a pseudogene. This CDR3 has 14 residues. In nucleotides, the CDR3 is TGTGCCAGCAGCAAAGGAGAAGGGGGCTACGAGCAGTACGTC. This encodes CASSKGEGGYEQYV.

Here the CDR3 DNA reads TGTGCCAGCAGCTTCGACAGGGGGCAGAGCGGGGAGCTGTTTTTT. It specifies CASSFDRGQSGELFF. The chain couples TRBV11-2 to TRBJ2-2; 10 nucleotides line up with TRBD1. The germline V gene encodes CDR1 SGHAT and CDR2 FQNNGV. J lost 7 bases, V lost 3 bases, and 5 bases had no gene match. The CDR3 sequence is 15 residues long.

The chain links TRBV25-1 to TRBJ1-2; a weak D match, TRBD1 (5 bases). V dropped 0 bases and J dropped 6 bases, with 11 bases sitting between them. This CDR3 spans 14 amino acids. Germline lookup yields CDR1 MGHDK and CDR2 SYGVNS. DNA for the CDR3: TGTGCCAGCAGTGAATATGCGGCAGGGAATGGCTACACCTTC. It codes for CASSEYAAGNGYTF.

This chain connects TRBV24-1 to TRBJ1-5; a possible D gene is TRBD1 (6 bases). The CDR3 loop spans 15 amino acids. Germline V lookup: CDR1 KGHDR, CDR2 SFDVKD. V was pared by 5 bases and J by 1 base, with 11 bases between. CDR3 residues: CATSAPTGSNQPQHF. CDR3 coding DNA: TGTGCCACCAGTGCCCCGACAGGAAGCAATCAGCCCCAGCATTTT.

The V call is TRBV28, the J call TRBJ1-5, with D hard to call. V was trimmed by 1 base and J by 0 bases, leaving 13 bases between them. From germline, CDR1 is MDHEN and CDR2 SYDVKM. This CDR3 is built from 17 residues. The CDR3 DNA reads TGTGCCAGCAGTTTATTGGGCAGCCTCTATAGCAATCAGCCCCAGCATTTT. Protein sequence: CASSLLGSLYSNQPQHF.

This chain links TRBV6-5 with TRBJ1-3; 7 bases map to TRBD1. CDR3 length equals 14 residues. Looked up from germline, CDR1 is MNHEY and CDR2 is SVGAGI. J was trimmed by 7 bases and V by 2 bases; bases with no gene match: 5. The CDR3 DNA reads as TGTGCCAGCAGTTACGAACAGGGGAGGAACACCATATATTTT. Protein product: CASSYEQGRNTIYF.

The J gene is TRBJ1-2, the V gene TRBV28, with 10 bases matching TRBD1. There are 15 residues in the CDR3. Germline loops: CDR1 MDHEN, CDR2 SYDVKM. V was clipped by 4 bases and J by 5 bases; unmatched bases: 7. Written as DNA, the CDR3 is TGTGCCAGCAGTTCCCCCGGGACAGGGGATTATGGCTACACCTTC. Encoded protein: CASSSPGTGDYGYTF.

The V gene is TRBV28, the J gene TRBJ1-2, with TRBD1 identical over 8 bases. The trim removed 6 bases at V and 8 bases at J, leaving 8 bases unmatched. CDR1 is MDHEN, CDR2 SYDVKM, per germline. The CDR3 spans 13 residues. The CDR3: CASSPGDRFGYTF. The CDR3 nucleotides are TGTGCCAGCAGCCCCGGGGACAGGTTCGGCTACACCTTC.

The chain carries TRBV19 and TRBJ1-6, with D possibly TRBD1 on 5 matching bases. The length of the CDR3 is 14 residues. Per the germline V gene, CDR1 is LNHDA and CDR2 is SQIVND (reference sequence). V was clipped by 5 bases and J by 8 bases, with 13 bases between them. In DNA form, the CDR3 reads TGTGCCAGTAGTTTGGTGGGAGGGGATTCACCCCTCCACTTT. Its protein is CASSLVGGDSPLHF.

The chain has TRBV3-1 (or the pseudogene TRBV3-2) and TRBJ1-2; 7 bases align to TRBD1. CDR1 and CDR2 from the germline V gene are LGHDT and YNNKEL (reference sequence). The CDR3 extends over 19 amino acids. V was clipped by 3 bases and J by 2 bases; unmatched bases: 18. The CDR3 nucleotides are TGTGCCAGCAGCCACCGAACCCCACAGGGGCGAACCTCAAACTATGGCTACACCTTC. Residues: CASSHRTPQGRTSNYGYTF.

The genes are TRBV7-9 and TRBJ1-5, with TRBD1 as a possible D gene (5 bases). The CDR3 runs to 15 residues. V lost 2 bases and J 1 base, leaving 9 bases between the germline ends. Germline V lookup: CDR1 SEHNR, CDR2 FQNEAQ (reference sequence). CDR3 DNA: TGTGCCAGCAGCTTACAGGGAGGCAGCAATCAGCCCCAGCATTTT. This codes for CASSLQGGSNQPQHF.

The chain links TRBV5-1 to TRBJ2-7, with D maybe TRBD1 (6 bases). The germline V gene encodes CDR1 SGHRS and CDR2 YFSETQ. CDR3 length: 14 residues. The CDR3 DNA follows: TGTGCCAGCAGCTTTACCGGGACACTTGACGAGCAGTACGTC. This sequence encodes CASSFTGTLDEQYV.

The V gene is TRBV6-5, the J gene TRBJ1-1; maybe TRBD1 (5 bases). V was pared by 6 bases and J by 0 bases, with 8 bases between. Germline CDR1 is MNHEY and CDR2 is SVGAGI. This CDR3 comprises 13 residues. Here the CDR3 reads CASRRQMNTEAFF. In DNA form, the CDR3 reads TGTGCCAGCAGGAGACAGATGAACACTGAAGCTTTCTTT.

The CDR3: CASKGLVSNEQFF. The CDR3 nucleotides are TGTGCCAGCAAGGGGTTGGTGTCGAATGAGCAGTTCTTC. This chain connects TRBV27 to TRBJ2-1; TRBD1 might be the D (5 bases). This CDR3 is 13 amino acids long. From germline, CDR1 is MNHEY and CDR2 SMNVEV (reference sequence). V was clipped by 7 bases and J by 7 bases, with 14 bases between them.

A remark on this clone: The junction does not match germline at one end; this may be a read error. The V call is TRBV5-1, the J call TRBJ1-1, with no clear D. The CDR3 is 15 residues long. Germline loops: CDR1 SGHRS, CDR2 YFSETQ. The CDR3 loop is CASSRGIGRNTEAFF. The DNA of the CDR3 is TGTGCCAGCAGTAGAGGGATCGGTCGGAACACTGAAGCTTTCTTT. Supplemented by reference TRBV5-1 and TRBJ1-1, the full variable domain reads KAGVTQTPRYLIKTRGQQVTLSCSPISGHRSVSWYQQTPGQGLQFLFEYFSETQRNKGNFPGRFSGRQFSNSRSEMNVSTLELGDSALYLCASSRGIGRNTEAFFGQGTRLTVV.

This chain uses TRBV4-3 with TRBJ2-3; D is uncertain. In germline, CDR1 is LGHNA, CDR2 YSLEER. The CDR3 has 13 residues. Trimming shortened V by 3 bases and J by 4 bases, and 8 bases separated the two germline ends. In nucleotides, the CDR3 is TGCGCCAGCAGCCAGTCGTTTCCAGATACGCAGTATTTT. Its protein is CASSQSFPDTQYF.